The TCR beta chain under discussion was sequenced for a study of T cell changes during pregnancy in multiple sclerosis. Repertoires were generated with immunoSEQ multiplex PCR, while TCRdb's copy carries only in-frame clones and drops some. The top ten clones hold roughly 4% of a sample with roughly 87,000 clones, about 90% of them seen once. The trim removed 5 bases at V and 10 bases at J, leaving 16 bases unmatched. The CDR3 length is 16 residues. Per germline, CDR1 SGHVT and CDR2 SQSDAQ. Sequencing was performed on PBMCs, taken in the first trimester of pregnancy. The receptor was derived from a female donor in good health, serving as a control in a pregnancy study. Some clones in this sample may be carry-over from other donors' samples. This sequence joins TRBV7-4 and TRBJ2-1; 8 bases fit TRBD2. In nucleotides, the CDR3 is TGTGCCAGCAGCCCCGAGGGACTTGCGGGGGGTTGGGAGCAGTTCTTC. This gives the protein CASSPEGLAGGWEQFF.